The 13 T cell receptor beta chains below were found in one sample sequenced in a study of blood T cells in healthy people across ages. Primers used in a second PCR of roughly 6 to 12 cycles were a sample-barcoded 5' primer and a J-beta primer mix. A single record per CDR3 protein comes from TCRdb applying MiXCR to the 5' RACE reads. The sample lists around 870,000 distinct CDR3 sequences, 29% occurring once. The sample comprised blood. These receptor sequences come from an elderly woman in good health.

There are many counts of this clonotype. The V and J genes are TRBV12-3 or TRBV12-4 and TRBJ1-1; 7 bases agree with TRBD1. With V trimmed by 5 bases and J by 1 base, 4 bases remained unmatched. The CDR3 has 14 residues. CDR3 residues: CASSQTGRNTEAFF. In DNA form, the CDR3 reads TGTGCCAGCAGTCAGACAGGGCGGAACACTGAAGCTTTCTTT.

In this sample, this clonotype turned up many times. This chain links TRBV5-1 with TRBJ2-5, with 8 positions matching TRBD2. CDR1 is SGHRS and CDR2 is YFSETQ in the germline V gene. The length of the CDR3 is 15 residues. The V gene end was trimmed by 4 bases and the J gene end by 5 bases; junction bases not matched to a gene: 10. Here the CDR3 reads CASSLSSSGRETQYF. CDR3 in DNA: TGCGCCAGCAGCCTCAGTTCTAGCGGGCGGGAGACCCAGTACTTC.

In its sample, this clonotype was seen many times. The chain uses TRBV7-9 and TRBJ2-1, with 16 positions matching TRBD2. Germline V lookup: CDR1 SEHNR, CDR2 FQNEAQ (reference sequence). V lost 2 bases, J lost 7 bases, and 17 bases stayed unmatched. The length of the CDR3 is 21 residues. The CDR3 DNA is TGTGCCAGCAGCTTACCCTCGACAGGGGGACTAGCGGGGGGGCCTAGGAATGAGCAGTTCTTC. Amino acids: CASSLPSTGGLAGGPRNEQFF.

The chain links TRBV29-1 to TRBJ1-1; the D gene is possibly TRBD1 (5 bases). Trimming stripped 6 bases from V and 0 bases from J, with 14 bases between. This CDR3 is 14 amino acids long. CDR1 is SQVTM, CDR2 ANQGSEA, per germline. The CDR3 sequence is CSVPRQRMNTEAFF. As DNA, the CDR3 is TGCAGCGTACCAAGACAGAGGATGAACACTGAAGCTTTCTTT.

The table lists this clonotype with a few counts. This may stem from a read error, because a much larger clone lies one nucleotide away. The chain is built from TRBV7-2 and TRBJ1-6; 7 bases are shared with TRBD1. Germline values: CDR1 SGHTA, CDR2 FQGNSA. The length of the CDR3 is 14 residues. The CDR3 loop reads CAGSLGGWDSPLHF. In DNA, the CDR3 is TGTGCCGGCAGCTTAGGGGGCTGGGATTCACCCCTCCACTTT.

The genes are TRBV7-9 and TRBJ2-3; 14 nucleotides agree with TRBD2. In germline, CDR1 is SEHNR, CDR2 FQNEAQ (reference sequence). Trimming at V came to 1 base and at J to 4 bases, leaving 4 bases not matched to a gene. The CDR3 covers 17 residues. CDR3 in DNA: TGTGCCAGCAGCTTAGGACTAGCGGGGGGGGCGGCAGATACGCAGTATTTT. It specifies CASSLGLAGGAADTQYF.

This clonotype was seen more than once but under ten times. V usage is TRBV29-1 and J usage is TRBJ1-3; 11 nucleotides align to TRBD1. This CDR3 is built from 14 residues. The germline V gene encodes CDR1 SQVTM and CDR2 ANQGSEA. Trimming at V came to 7 bases and at J to 7 bases, leaving 9 bases not matched to a gene. Written as DNA, the CDR3 is TGCAGCGCGGACAGGGGGCATGTCTCGAACACCATATATTTT. Encoded protein: CSADRGHVSNTIYF.

Notes on this clonotype: A much more abundant neighbour one base away suggests this may be a read error. The conserved closing phenylalanine or tryptophan is absent in this CDR3, likely reflecting a read error. V and J are TRBV6-1 and TRBJ2-4, with a tentative D call TRBD2 (6 bases). Gene TRBJ2-7 matches the end of the DNA better, so the J call may be wrong. The CDR3 is 14 amino acids. CDR1 MNHNS and CDR2 SASEGT come from the germline V gene. CDR3 residues: CASRPRGAPYEQYC. In nucleotides, the CDR3 is TGTGCCAGCAGGCCCCGCGGGGCCCCCTACGAGCAGTACTGC.

A few counts support this clonotype. The chain links TRBV30 to TRBJ1-5; possibly TRBD1 for D (5 bases). The germline gives CDR1 GTSNPN, CDR2 SVGIG (reference sequence). The V end was cut by 1 base, the J end by 9 bases, with 16 bases between. This CDR3 contains 14 residues. CDR3 sequence (DNA): TGTGCCTGGAGTGACGACAGTTTGTTTAGGCCCCAGCATTTT. This sequence encodes CAWSDDSLFRPQHF.

The V and J genes are TRBV6-5 and TRBJ1-6; D is possibly TRBD1 (6 bases). Trimming left V 7 bases short and J 3 bases short, with 10 bases between. The CDR3 contains 14 residues. Germline loops: CDR1 MNHEY, CDR2 SVGAGI. The CDR3 protein is CASKRGGYNSPLHF. The CDR3 DNA is TGTGCCAGCAAAAGGGGGGGCTATAATTCACCCCTCCACTTT.

The chain is built from TRBV5-1 and TRBJ2-1; D possibly corresponds to TRBD2 (5 bases). Germline V CDR1 and CDR2: SGHRS, YFSETQ. The CDR3 spans 14 residues. V was shortened by 0 bases and J by 3 bases, with 7 bases between the two germline ends. For the CDR3, the DNA is TGCGCCAGCAGCTTGGAAACTAGCTACAATGAGCAGTTCTTC. The encoded protein is CASSLETSYNEQFF.

The J gene is TRBJ2-1, the V gene TRBV4-3; D may be TRBD2 (6 bases). Matching the DNA end better, TRBJ2-7 makes the J call doubtful. The CDR3 spans 17 residues. Germline-derived CDR1 and CDR2 are LGHNA and YSLEER. Written as DNA, the CDR3 is TGCGCCAGCAGCCAAGATGGGGGGTTGAACTCCTACAATGAGCAGTACTTC. Encoded protein: CASSQDGGLNSYNEQYF.

This clonotype has a handful of counts. This clone may be a read error of a much larger clone one base away. The chain recombines TRBV5-1 with TRBJ2-5, with TRBD2 matching 9 bases. Unmatched junction bases numbered 16, after V lost 2 bases and J lost 11 bases. This CDR3 region has 16 residues. Per the germline V gene, CDR1 is SGHRS and CDR2 is YFSETQ. The CDR3 sequence: CASSLVGGGAVNEQYF. The CDR3 DNA reads TGCGCCAGCAGCTTAGTCGGCGGGGGGGCCGTCAATGAGCAGTACTTC.